Described below is a single T cell receptor (beta chain) sequence and its context. The data are from a study of blood T cell repertoires in COVID-19. Study in general: The United States, Italy and Spain were the sources of the acute and convalescent COVID-19 samples. Nucleic acid was either cDNA or gDNA, and it came from T cells, B-cell-depleted T cells, or PBMCs.

In the authors' methods: Reference gene primer amplification gave estimated nucleated cell counts. Sequenced by immunoSEQ multiplex PCR; TCRdb stores in-frame clones only, minus some. V, J and clone size were drawn from that table, and D and trimming were deduced from the DNA. The table has 250,000 to 350,000 clones, around 87% seen once. The clonotype was recovered from a woman aged 50 to 60 who had recovered from COVID-19. Sequenced input: peripheral blood.

The chain's CDR3 is CASSQESRGGYGYTF. The CDR3 DNA is TGCGCCAGCAGCCAAGAGTCCAGGGGTGGCTATGGCTACACCTTC. The rearrangement links TRBV4-1 to TRBJ1-2; weak D call: TRBD1 (6 bases). In germline, CDR1 is MGHRA, CDR2 YSYEKL. The CDR3 has 15 amino acids. V was clipped by 0 bases and J by 4 bases, with 12 bases between them.